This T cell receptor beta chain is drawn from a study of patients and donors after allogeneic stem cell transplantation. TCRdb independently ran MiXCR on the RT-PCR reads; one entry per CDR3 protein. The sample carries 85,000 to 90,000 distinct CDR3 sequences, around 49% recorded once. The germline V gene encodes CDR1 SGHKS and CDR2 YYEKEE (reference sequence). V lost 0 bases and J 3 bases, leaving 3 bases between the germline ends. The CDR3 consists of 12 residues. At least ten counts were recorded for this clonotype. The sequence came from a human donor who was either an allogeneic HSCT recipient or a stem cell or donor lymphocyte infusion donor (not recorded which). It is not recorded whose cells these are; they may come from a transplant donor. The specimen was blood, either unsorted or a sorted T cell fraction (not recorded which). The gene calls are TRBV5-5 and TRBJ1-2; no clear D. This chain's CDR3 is CASSLAHYGYTF. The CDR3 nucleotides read TGTGCCAGCAGCTTGGCCCACTATGGCTACACCTTC.